This T cell receptor (beta chain) originates from a study of cytomegalovirus exposure and HLA in healthy donors. On the study more broadly: The use of the same platform for the 95 to 150 validation repertoires and the roughly 670 first-cohort repertoires was reported by a later analysis. Study-level findings and limits: The classifier reportedly diagnosed cytomegalovirus status with high specificity and sensitivity. Cytomegalovirus association was assigned to under 200 TCR beta chains.

Germline V gene sequence: CDR1 MNHNS, CDR2 SASEGT. V gave up 0 bases and J gave up 3 bases; unmatched junction bases: 2. The CDR3 runs 14 residues. With respect to this clone: Its matching antigen is unknown.

Assay used: immunoSEQ multiplex PCR; TCRdb lists only in-frame clones, some missing. The sample includes 100,000 to 120,000 clones, 88% of them seen just once. V is TRBV6-1 and J is TRBJ2-7, with 7 positions matching TRBD1. The clonotype originates from a woman between 25 and 40 years old in good health and CMV-seropositive. Sequencing was done on a sample of PBMCs. CDR3 in amino acids: CASSEAGQIYEQYF. The CDR3 region has the DNA TGTGCCAGCAGTGAAGCGGGACAGATCTACGAGCAGTACTTC.